This paragraph covers one TCR beta chain sequence. Its antigen is undetermined. This CDR3 comprises 16 residues. Trimming stripped 0 bases from V and 0 bases from J, with 12 bases between. The germline gives CDR1 SGHNT, CDR2 YYREEE (reference sequence). The record originates from a study of shared clonotypes between healthy human individuals. The study, taken as a whole, reports: Several donors shared around 5.1% of their naive CD4 clonotypes.

Libraries were prepared by immunoSEQ multiplex PCR; TCRdb keeps only in-frame clonotypes and omits some of them. The sample lists about 1.1 million clones; around 77% were seen once. The V call is TRBV5-4, the J call TRBJ1-1; D might be TRBD1 (6 bases). The source is a man younger than 35 in good health. Some clones in this sample may be carry-over from other donors' samples. Sequences were obtained from memory CD4+ T cells from PBMCs. As for subset: CD45RA-negative fraction. The CDR3 DNA reads TGTGCCAGCAGCTTGGCCGGTCAGGGGTTGAACACTGAAGCTTTCTTT. Translation: CASSLAGQGLNTEAFF.